These 9 T cell receptor beta chains originate from one sample sequenced in a study of blood T cells in healthy people across ages. Combining a sample-barcoded 5' primer with a J-beta primer mix, a second PCR ran for about 6 to 11 cycles. From the 5' RACE reads, TCRdb called clonotypes with MiXCR, one entry per CDR3 protein. The data show 2 million or so distinct CDR3 sequences, with roughly 49% seen just once and around 2.1% held by the top ten. The sequenced material came from blood. The receptors here all came from a woman aged 40-49 years in good health.

Here the CDR3 reads CSARDLGLNTQYF. The CDR3, as DNA: TGCAGTGCTAGAGATTTAGGCCTGAATACGCAGTATTTT. The chain carries TRBV20-1 and TRBJ2-3; no definite D call. This CDR3 is 13 amino acids long. The germline V gene encodes CDR1 DFQATT and CDR2 SNEGSKA (reference sequence). The V gene lost 0 bases and the J gene lost 7 bases, with 11 bases spanning the gap.

The chain carries TRBV27 and TRBJ2-7; D might be TRBD1 (6 bases). CDR1 and CDR2 (germline): MNHEY, SMNVEV (reference sequence). V was trimmed by 5 bases and J by 3 bases, leaving 11 bases between them. The CDR3 covers 13 residues. The CDR3 nucleotides are TGTGCCAGCAGTACCCGGACAGTCTACGAGCAGTACTTC. Translated, it gives CASSTRTVYEQYF.

V and J are TRBV20-1 and TRBJ1-5; D is uncertain. CDR3 length: 11 amino acids. V was shortened by 4 bases and J by 12 bases, with 13 bases between the two germline ends. Germline V gene sequence: CDR1 DFQATT, CDR2 SNEGSKA (reference sequence). For the CDR3, the DNA is TGCAGTGCTATATGGGGTGGAGACCAGCATTTT. Protein sequence: CSAIWGGDQHF.

This clonotype has at least ten counts. The V gene is TRBV29-1, the J gene TRBJ2-3; D uncertain. CDR1 is SQVTM, CDR2 ANQGSEA, per germline. This CDR3 is built from 13 residues. Deletions cut 7 bases from V and 1 base from J, with 12 bases between. CDR3: CSGAWSRTDTQYF. CDR3 bases: TGCAGCGGGGCGTGGTCGCGCACAGATACGCAGTATTTT.

This clonotype was observed a single time. The J gene is TRBJ1-4, the V gene TRBV4-3; possible D gene TRBD1, 5 bases. Trimming pared 3 bases from V and 5 bases from J, leaving 16 bases between. Per the germline V gene, CDR1 is LGHNA and CDR2 is YSLEER. CDR3 length equals 16 residues. The CDR3 region is CASSQGLQGLNEKLFF. The CDR3 DNA reads as TGCGCCAGCAGCCAGGGTCTTCAGGGTCTCAATGAAAAACTGTTTTTT.

This clonotype appeared a few times. V gene TRBV4-3 combines with J gene TRBJ2-5; 7 nucleotides match TRBD1. Germline V CDR1 and CDR2: LGHNA, YSLEER. The CDR3 consists of 16 residues. The V gene end was trimmed by 1 base and the J gene end by 5 bases; junction bases not matched to a gene: 10. The CDR3 here is CASSQVFGTVGETQYF. The CDR3 DNA reads TGCGCCAGCAGCCAAGTGTTTGGGACAGTAGGGGAGACCCAGTACTTC.

This clonotype has more than one count but fewer than ten. The chain employs TRBV25-1 and TRBJ1-4; D unclear. CDR3 length: 16 amino acids. CDR1 and CDR2 (germline): MGHDK, SYGVNS. V gave up 1 base and J gave up 5 bases, with 14 bases separating them. CDR3 nucleotides: TGTGCCAGCAGTGAATGGAGGACTGACAACAATGAAAAACTGTTTTTT. Translated: CASSEWRTDNNEKLFF.

This clonotype was seen a few times. This rearrangement joins TRBV4-2 to TRBJ2-1, with TRBD1 matching over 10 bases. V gave up 1 base and J gave up 6 bases; unmatched junction bases: 0. This CDR3 is 14 amino acids long. The germline gives CDR1 LGHNA, CDR2 YNFKEQ. The CDR3 region is CASSQGTGGNEQFF. In nucleotides, the CDR3 is TGTGCCAGCAGCCAAGGGACAGGGGGCAATGAGCAGTTCTTC.

There are a few counts of this clonotype. CDR3: CASSLGASAKNIQYF. The CDR3 DNA is TGTGCCAGCAGCTTAGGCGCCTCAGCCAAAAACATTCAGTACTTC. The rearrangement uses TRBV13 and TRBJ2-4; D gene uncertain. Germline lookup yields CDR1 PRHDT and CDR2 FYEKMQ (reference sequence). The V end lost 0 bases, the J end lost 0 bases, and 6 bases lay between the germline ends. There are 15 residues in the CDR3.